Reported below is one T cell receptor (beta chain). The sample belongs to a study of blood T cells in healthy people across ages. After removal of 6 bases from V and 5 bases from J, the junction contained 12 bases not matched to a gene. The germline V gene encodes CDR1 SGHNT and CDR2 YYREEE (reference sequence). This CDR3 has 15 residues. Using a J-beta primer mix together with a sample-barcoded 5' primer, a second PCR was run for about 7 to 12 cycles. TCRdb reprocessed the 5' RACE reads with MiXCR, giving one entry per CDR3 protein. In the table there are hundreds of thousands of distinct CDR3 sequences, about 29% of which are singletons. These same data were also listed under a study on T cells of mothers and their children. Per that study: TCR recombination output is shaped by thymic selection similarly in related and unrelated pairs.

The source is a boy aged 2 to 9 in good health. The gene calls are TRBV5-4 and TRBJ2-5; 8 positions agree with TRBD1. The material sequenced was blood. The CDR3: CASNNMGTGEETQYF. CDR3 coding DNA: TGTGCCAGCAACAACATGGGGACAGGAGAGGAGACCCAGTACTTC. Supplemented by reference TRBV5-4 and TRBJ2-5, the full variable domain reads ETGVTQSPTHLIKTRGQQVTLRCSSQSGHNTVSWYQQALGQGPQFIFQYYREEENGRGNFPPRFSGLQFPNYSSELNVNALELDDSALYLCASNNMGTGEETQYFGPGTRLLVL.